This TCR beta chain derives from a study of blood T cell repertoires in COVID-19. Study details: Sites across the United States, Italy and Spain contributed samples from acute and convalescent COVID-19.

CDR3 length: 15 amino acids. Germline V CDR1 and CDR2: SGHAT, FQNNGV. Trimming stripped 7 bases from V and 4 bases from J, with 19 bases between. As processed by the authors: Researchers report that nucleated cell counts were estimated from reference gene primer amplification. Sequenced by immunoSEQ multiplex PCR; TCRdb stores in-frame clones only, minus some. Clone size and the V and J calls come from that table; the DNA yielded D and trimming. The top ten hold 3.5% to 4.5% of the sample, which has about 41,000 clones, 87% seen once. What was sequenced was peripheral blood. The TCR was taken from a man in his 60s with acute or convalescent COVID-19. J is TRBJ1-1 and V is TRBV11-2; maybe TRBD1 (5 bases). The CDR3 DNA is TGTGCCAGCACCCCGTCCACGGGGGAGAGCACTGAAGCTTTCTTT. This sequence encodes CASTPSTGESTEAFF.